This T cell receptor beta chain is from a study of blood T cell repertoires in COVID-19. Germline-derived CDR1 and CDR2 are SGHDT and YYEEEE. After removal of 0 bases from V and 1 base from J, the junction contained 2 bases not matched to a gene. The CDR3 is 15 amino acids. Generated by immunoSEQ multiplex PCR, the TCRdb table keeps only in-frame clones and is missing some. The sample holds about 170,000 clones, around 85% seen once. Sequenced: peripheral blood. This sequence joins TRBV5-6 and TRBJ2-3; the match to TRBD2 covers 7 bases. The receptor was isolated from a man between 60 and 70 years old who had recovered from COVID-19. The chain's CDR3 is CASSLGSGGTDTQYF. In DNA form, the CDR3 reads TGTGCCAGCAGCTTGGGAAGCGGGGGCACAGATACGCAGTATTTT.